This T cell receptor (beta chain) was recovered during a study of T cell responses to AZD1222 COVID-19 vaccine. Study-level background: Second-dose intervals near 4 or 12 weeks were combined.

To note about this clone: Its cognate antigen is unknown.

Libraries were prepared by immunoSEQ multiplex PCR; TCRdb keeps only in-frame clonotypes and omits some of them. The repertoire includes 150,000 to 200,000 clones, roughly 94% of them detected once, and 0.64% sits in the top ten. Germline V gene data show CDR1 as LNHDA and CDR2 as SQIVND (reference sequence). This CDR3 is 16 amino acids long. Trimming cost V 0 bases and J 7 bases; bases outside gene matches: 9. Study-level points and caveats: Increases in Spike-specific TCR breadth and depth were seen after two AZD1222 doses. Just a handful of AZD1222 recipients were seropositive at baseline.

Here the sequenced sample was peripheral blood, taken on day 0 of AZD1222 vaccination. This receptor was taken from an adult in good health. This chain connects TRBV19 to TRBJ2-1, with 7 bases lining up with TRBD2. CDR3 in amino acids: CASSIEAGACCNEQFF. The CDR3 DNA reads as TGTGCCAGTAGTATAGAGGCGGGAGCGTGTTGTAATGAGCAGTTCTTC.